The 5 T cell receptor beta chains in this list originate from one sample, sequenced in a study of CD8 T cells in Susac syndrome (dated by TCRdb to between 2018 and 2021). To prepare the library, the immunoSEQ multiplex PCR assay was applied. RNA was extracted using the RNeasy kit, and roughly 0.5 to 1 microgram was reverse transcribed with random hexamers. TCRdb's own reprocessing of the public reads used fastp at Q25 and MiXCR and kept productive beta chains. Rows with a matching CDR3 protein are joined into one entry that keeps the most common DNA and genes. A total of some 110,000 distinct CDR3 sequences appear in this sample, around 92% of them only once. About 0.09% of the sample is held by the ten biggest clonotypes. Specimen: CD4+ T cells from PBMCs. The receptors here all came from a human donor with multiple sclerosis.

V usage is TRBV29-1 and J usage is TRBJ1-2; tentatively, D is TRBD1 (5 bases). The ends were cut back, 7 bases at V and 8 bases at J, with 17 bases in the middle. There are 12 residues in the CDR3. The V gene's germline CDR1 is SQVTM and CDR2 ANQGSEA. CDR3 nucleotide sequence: TGCAGCGGGGGGGACGCATTGTGGGGCTACACCTTC. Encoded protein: CSGGDALWGYTF.

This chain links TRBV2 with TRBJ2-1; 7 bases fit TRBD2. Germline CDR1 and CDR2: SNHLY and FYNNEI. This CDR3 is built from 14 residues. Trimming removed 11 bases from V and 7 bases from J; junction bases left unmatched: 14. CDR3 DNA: TGTGCCGTGACTAGCCCCGGGTACCCGAATGAGCAGTTCTTC. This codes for CAVTSPGYPNEQFF.

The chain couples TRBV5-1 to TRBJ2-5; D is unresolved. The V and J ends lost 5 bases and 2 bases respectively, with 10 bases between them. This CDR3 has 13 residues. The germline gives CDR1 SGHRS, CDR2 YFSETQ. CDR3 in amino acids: CASSSRKQETQYF. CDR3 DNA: TGCGCCAGCAGTTCTAGAAAACAAGAGACCCAGTACTTC.

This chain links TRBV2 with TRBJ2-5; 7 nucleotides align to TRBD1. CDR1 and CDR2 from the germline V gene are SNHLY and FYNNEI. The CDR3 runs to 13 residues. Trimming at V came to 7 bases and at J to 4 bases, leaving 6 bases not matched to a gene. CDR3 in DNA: TGTGCCAGCATGAAACAGGGGCGAGAGACCCAGTACTTC. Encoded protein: CASMKQGRETQYF. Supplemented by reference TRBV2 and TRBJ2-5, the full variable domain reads EPEVTQTPSHQVTQMGQEVILRCVPISNHLYFYWYRQILGQKVEFLVSFYNNEISEKSEIFDDQFSVERPDGSNFTLKIRSTKLEDSAMYFCASMKQGRETQYFGPGTRLLVL.

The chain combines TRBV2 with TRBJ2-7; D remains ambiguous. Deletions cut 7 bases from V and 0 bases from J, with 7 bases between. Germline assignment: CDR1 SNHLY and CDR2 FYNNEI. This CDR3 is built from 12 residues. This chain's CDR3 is CASMKNSYEQYF. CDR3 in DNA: TGTGCCAGCATGAAGAACTCCTACGAGCAGTACTTC.